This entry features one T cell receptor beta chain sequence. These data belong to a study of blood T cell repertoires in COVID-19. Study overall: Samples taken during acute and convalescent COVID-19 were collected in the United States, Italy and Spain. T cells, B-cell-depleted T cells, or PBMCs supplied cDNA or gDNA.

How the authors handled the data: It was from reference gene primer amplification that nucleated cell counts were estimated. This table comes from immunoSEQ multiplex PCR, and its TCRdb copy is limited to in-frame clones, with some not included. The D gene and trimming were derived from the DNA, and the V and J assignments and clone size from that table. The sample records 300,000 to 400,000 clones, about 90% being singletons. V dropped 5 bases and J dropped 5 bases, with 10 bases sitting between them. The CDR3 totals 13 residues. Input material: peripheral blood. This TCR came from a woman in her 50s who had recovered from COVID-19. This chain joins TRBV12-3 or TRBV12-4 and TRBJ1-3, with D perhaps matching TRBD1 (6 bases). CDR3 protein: CASSPGTRNTIYF. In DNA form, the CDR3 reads TGTGCCAGCAGTCCCGGGACACGAAACACCATATATTTT.